A single sample gave rise to the 3 T cell receptor beta chains below, sequenced in a study of T cell changes during pregnancy in multiple sclerosis. Using immunoSEQ multiplex PCR, the repertoire was profiled, and TCRdb retains in-frame clones only, with some absent. Seen here are approximately 51,000 clones, under 95% observed once, and the top ten hold approximately 0.59%. The sample here was CD4+ T cells from peripheral blood mononuclear cells, taken in the second trimester of pregnancy. Receptor source: a female donor with multiple sclerosis, enrolled in a pregnancy study.

The chain carries TRBV19 and TRBJ1-4, with a tentative D call TRBD1 (5 bases). The CDR3 is 14 amino acids. The V gene lost 3 bases and the J gene lost 6 bases, with 11 bases spanning the gap. Looked up from germline, CDR1 is LNHDA and CDR2 is SQIVND (reference sequence). The chain's CDR3 is CASSISRVDEKLFF. The CDR3 bases are TGTGCCAGTAGTATCTCCAGGGTGGATGAAAAACTGTTTTTT.

The J gene is TRBJ1-1, the V gene TRBV19, with D possibly matching TRBD1 (5 bases). Germline-derived CDR1 and CDR2 are LNHDA and SQIVND (reference sequence). Trimming pared 2 bases from V and 0 bases from J, leaving 16 bases between. The CDR3 consists of 17 residues. This CDR3 reads CASSISSTGVMNTEAFF. The CDR3 DNA follows: TGTGCCAGTAGTATAAGCAGTACAGGAGTCATGAACACTGAAGCTTTCTTT.

The genes are TRBV6-1 and TRBJ1-3; 8 bases agree with TRBD1. J was trimmed by 0 bases and V by 3 bases; bases with no gene match: 4. The CDR3 runs 16 residues. Per germline, CDR1 MNHNS and CDR2 SASEGT. CDR3 sequence reads: CASSETGVGSGNTIYF. The CDR3 bases are TGTGCCAGCAGTGAGACAGGGGTTGGCTCTGGAAACACCATATATTTT.